This T cell receptor (beta chain) was sequenced in a study of neoadjuvant anti-PD-1 for oral cavity cancer. Study at large: Patients mostly received three to four biweekly nivolumab doses at 3 mg/kg before surgery. Non-progressing patients received a fourth nivolumab dose near day 43, then surgery on days 50-56.

Generated by immunoSEQ multiplex PCR, the TCRdb table keeps only in-frame clones and is missing some. This sample carries thousands of clones, 59% of them seen once, and the ten largest clones take roughly 15%. This clone showed up just once. What it binds is not known. This sample's time point: after neoadjuvant nivolumab, at surgical resection. The patients had HPV-negative, locally advanced oral cavity squamous cell carcinoma. Study observations and caveats: With a few patients per group, TCR findings need larger cohorts.

Sequenced material: tumor tissue, taken after nivolumab (anti-PD-1) treatment. The source is a person between 40 and 85 years old with oral cavity squamous cell carcinoma.

The CDR3 sequence is CASMWSGGQQETQYF. The CDR3 coding sequence is TGTGCCAGCATGTGGAGCGGGGGCCAGCAAGAGACCCAGTACTTC. The gene calls are TRBV27 and TRBJ2-5; 8 bases fit TRBD2. V lost 7 bases, J lost 2 bases, and 9 bases stayed unmatched. There are 15 residues in the CDR3. Germline V gene lookup returns CDR1 MNHEY and CDR2 SMNVEV (reference sequence).